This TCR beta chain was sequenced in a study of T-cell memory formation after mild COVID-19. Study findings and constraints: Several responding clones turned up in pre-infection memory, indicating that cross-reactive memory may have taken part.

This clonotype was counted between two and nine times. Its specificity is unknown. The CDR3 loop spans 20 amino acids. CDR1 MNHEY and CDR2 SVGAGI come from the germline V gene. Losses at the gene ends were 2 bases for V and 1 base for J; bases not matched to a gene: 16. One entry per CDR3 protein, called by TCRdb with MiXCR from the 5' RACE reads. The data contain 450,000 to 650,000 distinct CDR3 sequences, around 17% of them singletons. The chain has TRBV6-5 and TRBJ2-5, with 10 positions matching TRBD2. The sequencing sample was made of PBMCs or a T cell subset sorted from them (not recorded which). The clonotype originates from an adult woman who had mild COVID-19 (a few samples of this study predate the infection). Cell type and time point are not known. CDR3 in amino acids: CASSYPEREGPPLGQETQYF. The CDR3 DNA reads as TGTGCCAGCAGTTACCCTGAGCGGGAGGGCCCTCCATTGGGCCAAGAGACCCAGTACTTC.